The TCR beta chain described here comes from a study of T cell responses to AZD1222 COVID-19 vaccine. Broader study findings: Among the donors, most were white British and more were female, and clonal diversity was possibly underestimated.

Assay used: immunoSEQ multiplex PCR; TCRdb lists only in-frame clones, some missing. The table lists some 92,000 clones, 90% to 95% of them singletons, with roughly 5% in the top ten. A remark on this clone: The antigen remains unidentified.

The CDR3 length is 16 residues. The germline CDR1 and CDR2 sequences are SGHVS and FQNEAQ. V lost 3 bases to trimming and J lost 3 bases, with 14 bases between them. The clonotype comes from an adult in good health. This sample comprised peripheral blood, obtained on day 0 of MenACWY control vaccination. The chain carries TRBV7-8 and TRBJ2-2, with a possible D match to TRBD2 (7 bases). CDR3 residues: CASSFREGGHTGELFF. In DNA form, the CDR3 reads TGTGCCAGCAGCTTCCGTGAGGGGGGGCACACCGGGGAGCTGTTTTTT.